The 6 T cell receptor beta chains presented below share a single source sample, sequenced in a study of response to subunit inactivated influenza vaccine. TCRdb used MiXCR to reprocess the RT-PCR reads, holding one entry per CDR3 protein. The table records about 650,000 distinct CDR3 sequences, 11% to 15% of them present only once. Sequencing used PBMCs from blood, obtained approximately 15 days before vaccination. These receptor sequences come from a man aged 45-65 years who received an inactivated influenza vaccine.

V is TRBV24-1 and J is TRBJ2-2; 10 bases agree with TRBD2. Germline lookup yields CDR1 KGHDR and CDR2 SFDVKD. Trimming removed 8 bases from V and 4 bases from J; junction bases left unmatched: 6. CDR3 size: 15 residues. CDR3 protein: CATNQAGGRTGELFF. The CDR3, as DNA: TGTGCCACCAATCAAGCGGGGGGGCGCACCGGGGAGCTGTTTTTT.

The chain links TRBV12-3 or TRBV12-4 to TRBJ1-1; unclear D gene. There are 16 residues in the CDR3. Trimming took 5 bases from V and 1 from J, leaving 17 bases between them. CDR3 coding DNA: TGTGCCAGCAGTGCCCGCCCGGCTATAACGAACACTGAAGCTTTCTTT. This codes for CASSARPAITNTEAFF.

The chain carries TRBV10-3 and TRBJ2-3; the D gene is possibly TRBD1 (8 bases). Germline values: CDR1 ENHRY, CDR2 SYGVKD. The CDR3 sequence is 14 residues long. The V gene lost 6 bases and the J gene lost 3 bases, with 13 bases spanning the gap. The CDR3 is CAISQQGGTDTQYF. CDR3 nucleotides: TGTGCCATCAGCCAACAGGGGGGGACAGATACGCAGTATTTT.

The CDR3 reads CASSLEGWEQFF. The DNA for the CDR3 is TGTGCCAGCAGCTTAGAGGGGTGGGAGCAGTTCTTC. V is TRBV7-2 and J is TRBJ2-1, with D maybe TRBD1 (5 bases). The ends were cut back, 1 base at V and 10 bases at J, with 8 bases in the middle. Germline loops: CDR1 SGHTA, CDR2 FQGNSA. This CDR3 has 12 residues.

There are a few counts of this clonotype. CDR3 loop: CSAREEGREAFF. The CDR3 DNA sequence: TGCAGTGCTAGAGAGGAGGGGCGAGAAGCTTTCTTT. The V gene is TRBV20-1, the J gene TRBJ1-1; maybe TRBD1 (5 bases). Trimming cost V 0 bases and J 8 bases, with 10 bases left between them. Germline assignment: CDR1 DFQATT and CDR2 SNEGSKA (reference sequence). The CDR3 totals 12 residues.

Written as DNA, the CDR3 is TGTGCCAGCAGCCCCCTCAAGGGACGGGAGACCCAGTACTTC. This encodes CASSPLKGRETQYF. The chain uses TRBV7-9 and TRBJ2-5; D is tentatively TRBD1 or TRBD2 (5 bases each). The germline V and J ends were trimmed by 5 bases and 5 bases, with 15 bases remaining between them. Germline assignment: CDR1 SEHNR and CDR2 FQNEAQ (reference sequence). The CDR3 consists of 14 residues.